This T cell receptor (beta chain) was documented in a study of CD8 T cells in Susac syndrome (dated 2019 in TCRdb). Study-level background: Whether CD8+ T cell activation and differentiation in Susac syndrome was antigen driven was tested using repertoire sequencing.

RNA was extracted using the RNeasy kit, and roughly 0.5 to 1 ug of the RNA was reverse transcribed with random hexamers. The immunoSEQ multiplex PCR assay, which covers 54 Vbeta and 13 Jbeta segments, was used to amplify TCR beta CDR3 regions. PCR amplification bias was corrected using a synthetic template baseline for primer optimization and computational correction. The original methods were these. Only productive sequences were kept, with reads annotated to V, D and J genes according to IMGT and analyzed in immunoSEQ Analyzer. Clonality was calculated as one minus the Shannon entropy normalized by log2 of the number of productive unique sequences. Public and private clones were assessed among the 100 most prevalent clones of each patient and control. Clones were defined as Susac-specific if absent from the healthy and MS cohorts, from some 1,000 published viral clones and from other ImmuneACCESS disease sequences. TCRdb reran the public reads through fastp at Q25 and MiXCR, keeping productive beta chains. Every entry covers one CDR3 protein and lists the most common genes and DNA from its rows. The V and J calls, along with clone size, are taken from TCRdb and not from the paper's own processing. Here the sample has 190,000 or so distinct CDR3 sequences; just under 95% occur a single time. 0.082% of the sample is held by the ten biggest clonotypes.

High-throughput TCR beta sequencing profiled peripheral blood CD8+ and CD4+ T cells from healthy donors, Susac syndrome patients and multiple sclerosis patients. The multiple sclerosis controls were treatment-naive patients whose relapsing-remitting disease, either stable or active, fulfilled the revised McDonald criteria. CD8+ TEMRA cells were enriched by FACS, while bulk CD8+ and CD4+ T cells were purified by magnetic negative isolation. Blood was drawn into EDTA tubes, processed within 24 hours, and PBMCs were isolated by density gradient centrifugation. PBMCs intended for TCR sequencing were frozen in liquid nitrogen and were later thawed in a 37 degrees C water bath. Purity of sorted or isolated CD4+, CD8+ and CD8+ TEMRA cells was at least 90%. Trimming removed 6 bases from V and 4 bases from J, leaving 12 bases between the germline ends. The CDR3 runs 12 amino acids, cysteine and phenylalanine included. Only the CDR3 region is kept as DNA, spanning 36 bases read in frame from base 1. Sequences DFQATT (CDR1) and SNEGSKA (CDR2) are obtained from the germline V gene (reference sequence).

Paper-wide results and their limitations: The TCR sequencing and HLA analysis was acknowledged to have included a relatively small number of individuals.

Note on this clonotype: There is no known antigen for this receptor. The input lacks base qualities; no much larger clone sits a single base away.

The rearranged segments are TRBV20-1 and TRBJ2-5; the D gene is not confidently resolved. The source is a human donor with multiple sclerosis. Sequenced sample: CD4+ T cells from PBMCs. The CDR3 region reads CSAKGFAETQYF. The sequence in DNA is TGCAGTGCCAAGGGTTTTGCAGAGACCCAGTACTTC.